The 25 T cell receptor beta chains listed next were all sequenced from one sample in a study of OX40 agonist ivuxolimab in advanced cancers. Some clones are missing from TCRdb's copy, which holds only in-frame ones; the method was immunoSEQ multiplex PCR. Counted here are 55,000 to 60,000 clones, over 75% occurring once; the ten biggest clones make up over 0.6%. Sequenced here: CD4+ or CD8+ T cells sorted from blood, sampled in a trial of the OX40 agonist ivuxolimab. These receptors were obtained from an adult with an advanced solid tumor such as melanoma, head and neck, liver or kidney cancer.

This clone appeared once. The CDR3 DNA is TGTGCCAGCTCACCACCTTCAGGTTACGAGCAGTACTTC. Its translation is CASSPPSGYEQYF. The rearrangement uses TRBV18 and TRBJ2-7; D not certain. This CDR3 is built from 13 residues. Germline V gene lookup returns CDR1 KGHSH and CDR2 LQKENI. Trimming shortened V by 0 bases and J by 4 bases, and 7 bases separated the two germline ends.

DNA of the CDR3: TGCGCCAGCAGCCATCGGACAGGGTCCTTGGGTGAGACCCAGTACTTC. Protein sequence: CASSHRTGSLGETQYF. The chain is built from TRBV5-1 and TRBJ2-5; 8 nucleotides match TRBD1. J gave up 5 bases and V 4 bases, and 13 bases lay outside the gene matches. There are 16 residues in the CDR3. CDR1 is SGHRS, CDR2 YFSETQ, per germline.

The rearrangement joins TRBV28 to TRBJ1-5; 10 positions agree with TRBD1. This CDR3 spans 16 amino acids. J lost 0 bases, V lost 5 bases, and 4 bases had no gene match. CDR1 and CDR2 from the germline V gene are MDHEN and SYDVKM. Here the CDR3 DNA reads TGTGCCAGCAGTCACGGGACAGGGGCTAGCAATCAGCCCCAGCATTTT. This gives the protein CASSHGTGASNQPQHF.

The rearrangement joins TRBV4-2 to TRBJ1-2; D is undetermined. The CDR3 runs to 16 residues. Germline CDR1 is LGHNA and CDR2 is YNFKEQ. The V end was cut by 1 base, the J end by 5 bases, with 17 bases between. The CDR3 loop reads CASSQVSGQSLYGYTF. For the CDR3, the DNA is TGTGCCAGCAGCCAAGTTTCAGGCCAGTCACTTTATGGCTACACCTTC.

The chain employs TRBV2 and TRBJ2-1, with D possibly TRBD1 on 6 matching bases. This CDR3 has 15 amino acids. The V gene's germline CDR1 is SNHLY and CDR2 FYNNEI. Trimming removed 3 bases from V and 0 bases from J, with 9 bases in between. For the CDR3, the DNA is TGTGCCAGCAGTGAGGACAGAAGCTCCTACAATGAGCAGTTCTTC. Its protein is CASSEDRSSYNEQFF. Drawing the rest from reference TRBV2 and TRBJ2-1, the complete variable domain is EPEVTQTPSHQVTQMGQEVILRCVPISNHLYFYWYRQILGQKVEFLVSFYNNEISEKSEIFDDQFSVERPDGSNFTLKIRSTKLEDSAMYFCASSEDRSSYNEQFFGPGTRLTVL.

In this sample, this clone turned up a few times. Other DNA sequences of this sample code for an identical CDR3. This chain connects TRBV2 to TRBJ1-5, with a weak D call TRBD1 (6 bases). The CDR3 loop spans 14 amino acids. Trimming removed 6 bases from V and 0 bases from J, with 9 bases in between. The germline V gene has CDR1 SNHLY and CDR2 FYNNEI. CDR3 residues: CASRRDISNQPQHF. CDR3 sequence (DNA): TGTGCCAGCAGGCGGGACATTAGCAATCAGCCCCAGCATTTT.

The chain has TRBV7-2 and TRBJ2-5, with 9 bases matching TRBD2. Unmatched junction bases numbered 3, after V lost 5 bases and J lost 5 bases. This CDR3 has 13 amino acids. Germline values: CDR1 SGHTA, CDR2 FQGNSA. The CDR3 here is CASSAGLAETQYF. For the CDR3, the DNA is TGTGCCAGCAGCGCCGGACTAGCGGAGACCCAGTACTTC.

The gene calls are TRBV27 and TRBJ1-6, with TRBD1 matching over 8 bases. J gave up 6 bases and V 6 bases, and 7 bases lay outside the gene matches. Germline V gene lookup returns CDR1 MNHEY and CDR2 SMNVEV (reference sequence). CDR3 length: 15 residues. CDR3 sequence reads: CASSGQGLINSPLHF. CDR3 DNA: TGTGCCAGCAGCGGACAGGGTTTAATTAATTCACCCCTCCACTTT.

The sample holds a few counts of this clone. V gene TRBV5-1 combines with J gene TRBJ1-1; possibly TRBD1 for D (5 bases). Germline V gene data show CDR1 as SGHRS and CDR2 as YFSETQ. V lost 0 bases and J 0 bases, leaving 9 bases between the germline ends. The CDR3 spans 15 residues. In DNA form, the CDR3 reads TGCGCCAGCAGCTTGGTAGCAGGGATGAACACTGAAGCTTTCTTT. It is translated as CASSLVAGMNTEAFF. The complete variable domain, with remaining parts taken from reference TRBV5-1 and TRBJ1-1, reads KAGVTQTPRYLIKTRGQQVTLSCSPISGHRSVSWYQQTPGQGLQFLFEYFSETQRNKGNFPGRFSGRQFSNSRSEMNVSTLELGDSALYLCASSLVAGMNTEAFFGQGTRLTVV.

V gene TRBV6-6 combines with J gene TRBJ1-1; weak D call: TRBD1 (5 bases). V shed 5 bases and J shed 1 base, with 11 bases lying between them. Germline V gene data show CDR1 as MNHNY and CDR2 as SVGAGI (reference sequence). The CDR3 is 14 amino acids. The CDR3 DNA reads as TGTGCCAGCAGTATGACAGCGTCGAACACTGAAGCTTTCTTT. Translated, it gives CASSMTASNTEAFF.

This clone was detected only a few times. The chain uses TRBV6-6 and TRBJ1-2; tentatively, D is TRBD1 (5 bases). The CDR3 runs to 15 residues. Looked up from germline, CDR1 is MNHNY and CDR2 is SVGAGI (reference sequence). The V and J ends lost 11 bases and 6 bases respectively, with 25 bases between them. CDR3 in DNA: TGTGCCGGCAAAATGGCAGGGAAGGATACAAATGGCTACACCTTC. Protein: CAGKMAGKDTNGYTF.

CDR3 sequence: CASSFYSYEQYF. CDR3 in DNA: TGTGCCAGCAGTTTTTACAGCTACGAGCAGTACTTC. The genes are TRBV11-2 and TRBJ2-7, with unresolved D. The V end lost 6 bases, the J end lost 3 bases, and 9 bases lay between the germline ends. Germline loops: CDR1 SGHAT, CDR2 FQNNGV. The CDR3 is 12 amino acids.

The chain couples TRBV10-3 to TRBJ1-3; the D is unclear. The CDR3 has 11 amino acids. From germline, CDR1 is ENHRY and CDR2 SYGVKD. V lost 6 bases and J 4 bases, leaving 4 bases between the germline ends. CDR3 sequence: CAIRRGNTIYF. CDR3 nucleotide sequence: TGTGCCATCAGGCGAGGAAACACCATATATTTT.

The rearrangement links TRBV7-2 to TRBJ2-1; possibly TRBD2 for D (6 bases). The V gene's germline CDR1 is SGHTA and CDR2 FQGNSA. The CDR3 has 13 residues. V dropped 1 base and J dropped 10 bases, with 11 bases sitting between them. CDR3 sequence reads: CASSLGGVSEQFF. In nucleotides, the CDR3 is TGTGCCAGCAGCTTAGGCGGGGTCTCCGAGCAGTTCTTC.

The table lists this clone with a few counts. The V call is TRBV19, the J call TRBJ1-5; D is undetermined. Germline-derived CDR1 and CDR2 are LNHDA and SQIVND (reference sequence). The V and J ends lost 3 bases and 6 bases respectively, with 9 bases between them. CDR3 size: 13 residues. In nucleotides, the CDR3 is TGTGCCAGTAGTATCACAAGTAGTCAGCCCCAGCATTTT. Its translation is CASSITSSQPQHF.

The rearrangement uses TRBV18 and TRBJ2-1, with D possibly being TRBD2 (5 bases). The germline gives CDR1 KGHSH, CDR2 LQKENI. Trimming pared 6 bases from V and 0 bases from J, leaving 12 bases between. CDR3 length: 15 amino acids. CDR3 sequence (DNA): TGTGCCAGCTCCCTCTCAACTAGCTCCTACAATGAGCAGTTCTTC. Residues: CASSLSTSSYNEQFF.

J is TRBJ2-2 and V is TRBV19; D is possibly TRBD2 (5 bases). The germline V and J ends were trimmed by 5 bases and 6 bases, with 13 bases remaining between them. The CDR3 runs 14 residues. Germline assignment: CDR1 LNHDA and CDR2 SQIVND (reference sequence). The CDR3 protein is CASSPSGVAGELFF. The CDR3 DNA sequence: TGTGCCAGTAGTCCCTCCGGGGTGGCCGGGGAGCTGTTTTTT.

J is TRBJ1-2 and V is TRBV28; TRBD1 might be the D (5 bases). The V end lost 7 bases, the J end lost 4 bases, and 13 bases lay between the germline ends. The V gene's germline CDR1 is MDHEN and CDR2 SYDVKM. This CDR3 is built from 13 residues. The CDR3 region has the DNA TGTGCCAGCACCGACTGGGACCTCTATGGCTACACCTTC. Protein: CASTDWDLYGYTF.

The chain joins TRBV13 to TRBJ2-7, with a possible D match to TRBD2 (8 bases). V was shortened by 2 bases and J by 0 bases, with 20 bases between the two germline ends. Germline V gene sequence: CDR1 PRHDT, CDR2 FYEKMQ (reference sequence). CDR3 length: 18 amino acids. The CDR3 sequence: CASSLPWHGGDSSYEQYF. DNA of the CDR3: TGTGCCAGCAGCTTACCCTGGCACGGGGGGGACAGCTCCTACGAGCAGTACTTC.

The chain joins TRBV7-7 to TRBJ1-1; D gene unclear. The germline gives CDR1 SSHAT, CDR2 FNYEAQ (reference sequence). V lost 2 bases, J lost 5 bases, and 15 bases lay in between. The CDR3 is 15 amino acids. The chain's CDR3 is CASSLKGSGQTEAFF. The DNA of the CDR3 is TGTGCCAGCAGCTTAAAGGGATCGGGCCAAACTGAAGCTTTCTTT.

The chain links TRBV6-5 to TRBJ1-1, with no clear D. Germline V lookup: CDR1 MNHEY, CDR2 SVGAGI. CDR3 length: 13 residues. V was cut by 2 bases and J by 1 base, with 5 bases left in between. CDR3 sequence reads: CASSYLGNTEAFF. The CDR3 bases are TGTGCCAGCAGTTACCTAGGGAACACTGAAGCTTTCTTT.

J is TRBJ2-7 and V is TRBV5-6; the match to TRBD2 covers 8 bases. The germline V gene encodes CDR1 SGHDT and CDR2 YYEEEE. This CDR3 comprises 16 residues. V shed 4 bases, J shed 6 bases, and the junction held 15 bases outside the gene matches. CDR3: CASSPLETSDSLEQYF. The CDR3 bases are TGTGCCAGCAGCCCCCTGGAGACTAGCGACTCTCTCGAGCAGTACTTC. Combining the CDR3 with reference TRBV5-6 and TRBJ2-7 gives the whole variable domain DAGVTQSPTHLIKTRGQQVTLRCSPKSGHDTVSWYQQALGQGPQFIFQYYEEEERQRGNFPDRFSGHQFPNYSSELNVNALLLGDSALYLCASSPLETSDSLEQYFGPGTRLTVT.

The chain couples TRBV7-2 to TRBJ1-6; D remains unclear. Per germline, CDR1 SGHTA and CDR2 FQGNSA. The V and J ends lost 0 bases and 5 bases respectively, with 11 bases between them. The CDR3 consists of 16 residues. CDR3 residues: CASSLASAYNNSPLHF. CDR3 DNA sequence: TGTGCCAGCAGCTTAGCCTCGGCGTACAATAATTCACCCCTCCACTTT. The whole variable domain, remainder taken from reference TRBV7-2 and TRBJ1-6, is GAGVSQSPSNKVTEKGKDVELRCDPISGHTALYWYRQSLGQGLEFLIYFQGNSAPDKSGLPSDRFSAERTGGSVSTLTIQRTQQEDSAVYLCASSLASAYNNSPLHFGNGTRLTVT.

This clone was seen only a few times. The DNA for the CDR3 is TGTGCCAGCAGCGGCGCTTCGAGCACAGATACGCAGTATTTT. Its translation: CASSGASSTDTQYF. The chain has TRBV5-4 and TRBJ2-3; D remains unclear. The CDR3 spans 14 residues. Germline assignment: CDR1 SGHNT and CDR2 YYREEE (reference sequence). The V end lost 4 bases, the J end lost 0 bases, and 9 bases lay between the germline ends.

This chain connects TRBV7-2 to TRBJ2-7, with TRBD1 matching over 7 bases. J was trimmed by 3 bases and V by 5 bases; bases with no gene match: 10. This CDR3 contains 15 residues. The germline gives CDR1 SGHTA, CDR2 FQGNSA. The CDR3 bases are TGTGCCAGCAGCGGACGGACAGGACTCCTCTACGAGCAGTACTTC. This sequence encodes CASSGRTGLLYEQYF.